The rows below give T cell receptor beta chains drawn from one sample of a study of blood T cell repertoires in COVID-19. Assay: immunoSEQ multiplex PCR; the TCRdb copy retains only in-frame clones and omits some. The sample yields around 81,000 clones, around four fifths seen once. Sequences were obtained from peripheral blood. The receptors come from a man aged 50 or older with acute or convalescent COVID-19. CDR3s include the opening cysteine and the closing phenylalanine or tryptophan. The order of the fields is V gene, clone size, CDR3 protein. Clone size, where shown, is once, few, many, or a class for clones that have expanded.

TRBV3-1/TRBV3-2 | once | CASSQQNSNQPQHF
TRBV19 | - | CASSIAQGAGELFF
TRBV20-1 | - | CSAQTYYGYTF
TRBV18 | few | CASSGTGEETQYF
TRBV7-2 | once | CASSPHRGSGSPLHF
TRBV4-3 | - | CASSQDQGFLLGTGELFF
TRBV25-1 | - | CASKGGALSYGYTF
TRBV7-8 | - | CASSILTSLENEQFF
TRBV6-6 | few | CASWPGKTEAFF
TRBV20-1 | - | CSRPQGDGYTF
TRBV3-1/TRBV3-2 | - | CASSLSSSGSYEQYF
TRBV3-1/TRBV3-2 | - | CASSQEEGMNTEAFF
TRBV7-2 | - | CASSLASSHEQYF
TRBV5-1 | - | CASAPSGGTEAFF
TRBV16 | - | CASSHLDSYSYEQYF
TRBV7-2 | few | CASSFGQGAHGYTF
TRBV2 | - | CASSQDSLLSNSPLHF
TRBV28 | - | CASSLSGYEQYF
TRBV28 | - | CAIGTSADTQYF
TRBV5-4 | - | CASSVKTSGQETQYF
TRBV15 | few | CATSRSDKTNTEAFF
TRBV7-2 | - | CASSLGRSWQYF
TRBV30 | - | CAWSRLGLATGELFF
TRBV5-4 | - | CASSSPSAQETQYF
TRBV4-3 | - | CASSQVGAGERGTQYF
TRBV6-2/TRBV6-3 | - | CASSYSRDREYNSPLHF
TRBV7-8 | few | CASSLGAEEAFF
TRBV5-4 | - | CASSAFGAFTDTQYF
TRBV10-2 | - | CASSEQGRNTEAFF
TRBV18 | - | CASSPSGQGVEAFF
TRBV14 | - | CASSQELAGGPLDEQFF
TRBV6-4 | - | CASSVREDQPQHF
TRBV30 | - | CAWSFSLNQPQHF
TRBV19 | once | CASSFSRVSGYTF
TRBV10-3 | - | CAIGPSGGQETQYF
TRBV5-1 | - | CASSLGQNTQYF
TRBV3-1/TRBV3-2 | - | CASSQERNREWYEQYF
TRBV2 | once | CASSVNSGGESEQFF
TRBV5-6 | - | CASSWTAITEAFF
TRBV5-4 | few | CASSLAGGGAYEQYF
TRBV6-4 | - | CASSDSKSAPGDWYGYTF